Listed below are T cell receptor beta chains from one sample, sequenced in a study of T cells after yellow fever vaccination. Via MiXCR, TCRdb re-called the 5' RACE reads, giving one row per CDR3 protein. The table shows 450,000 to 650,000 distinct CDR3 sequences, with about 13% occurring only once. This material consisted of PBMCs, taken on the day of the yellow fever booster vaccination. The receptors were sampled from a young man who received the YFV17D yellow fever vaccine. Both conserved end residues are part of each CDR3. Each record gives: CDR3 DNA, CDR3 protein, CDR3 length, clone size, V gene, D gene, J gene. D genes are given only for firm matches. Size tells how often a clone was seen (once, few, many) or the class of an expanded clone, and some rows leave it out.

TGTGCCAGCACCACAAAGGGGAAGACCCAGTACTTC	CASTTKGKTQYF	12	few	TRBV12-3/TRBV12-4	-	TRBJ2-5
TGTGCCAGCAGGTATCAGCGGAGCGGCCTCAGAGAAGGGACCGGGGAGCTGTTTTTT	CASRYQRSGLREGTGELFF	19	-	TRBV6-5	-	TRBJ2-2
TGTGCCACCAGCGGCGGGAAAGTAGGTCGGGAGACCCAGTACTTC	CATSGGKVGRETQYF	15	-	TRBV15	-	TRBJ2-5
TGTGCCACCCTTAAGGTCAATGAGCAGTTCTTC	CATLKVNEQFF	11	-	TRBV6-2/TRBV6-3	-	TRBJ2-1
TGTGCCAGCAGTTTACAAACAGGGGAGGCTTTCTTT	CASSLQTGEAFF	12	few	TRBV6-5	TRBD1	TRBJ1-1
TGTGCCAGCAGGCTGACTAGCGGGAAGAATGAGCAGTTCTTC	CASRLTSGKNEQFF	14	many	TRBV12-3/TRBV12-4	TRBD2	TRBJ2-1
TGCGCCAGCAGCTTGGTTCTAGGCTACAATGAGCAGTTCTTC	CASSLVLGYNEQFF	14	few	TRBV5-1	-	TRBJ2-1
TGTGCCAGCAGAGAGACAGGGGGATGGGGTGAGCAGTTCTTC	CASRETGGWGEQFF	14	-	TRBV6-2/TRBV6-3	TRBD1	TRBJ2-1
TGTGCCAGCAGCCCCGGACTAGCGGGTGTCGATGAGCAGTTCTTC	CASSPGLAGVDEQFF	15	many	TRBV7-9	TRBD2	TRBJ2-1
TGTGCCAGCAGCTTGTCACAGGGGAACTCCTACGAGCAGTACTTC	CASSLSQGNSYEQYF	15	-	TRBV7-8	TRBD1	TRBJ2-7
TGCGCCAGCAGCCAAGGGCCGGGACTAGCGGGAGGGCTCGGTGAGCAGTTCTTC	CASSQGPGLAGGLGEQFF	18	few	TRBV5-1	TRBD2	TRBJ2-1
TGTGCCAGCAGTGAAATGGATACGCAGTATTTT	CASSEMDTQYF	11	few	TRBV2	-	TRBJ2-3
TGTGCCAGCAGTTACAGTAATACAATTACCTACGAGCAGTACTTC	CASSYSNTITYEQYF	15	-	TRBV27	-	TRBJ2-7
TGTGCCATCAGTGAGTCCATGTTTCAGGAACCGTTCTTC	CAISESMFQEPFF	13	-	TRBV10-3	-	TRBJ2-1
TGTGCCAGCAGCTACGGGACAGGTAACGGTTCCTACAATGAGCAGTTCTTC	CASSYGTGNGSYNEQFF	17	-	TRBV7-8	TRBD1	TRBJ2-1
TGTGCCAGCAGCCAAGATTCAGCGGGACTAGCGCCTCACAATGAGCAGTTCTTC	CASSQDSAGLAPHNEQFF	18	few	TRBV3-1	TRBD2	TRBJ2-1
TGTGCCAGCAGCTCAAACTCCCTGGGCGGGTACTACGAGCAGTACTTC	CASSSNSLGGYYEQYF	16	few	TRBV7-2	-	TRBJ2-7
TGTGCCAGCAGCCAACGCATACTAGCGAACTACGAGCAGTACTTC	CASSQRILANYEQYF	15	-	TRBV7-2	TRBD2	TRBJ2-7
TGTGCCAGCACCGTAGGACAGAAGCAAGAGACCCAGTACTTC	CASTVGQKQETQYF	14	few	TRBV9	-	TRBJ2-5
TGTGCCAGCAGTTTTGATAAGGCTAGCGGGAGTATGAATGAGCAGTTCTTC	CASSFDKASGSMNEQFF	17	-	TRBV28	TRBD2	TRBJ2-1
TGCAGTGCTAGAGAGGGGACAGGGGTGACTTTT	CSAREGTGVTF	11	few	TRBV20-1	TRBD1	TRBJ1-4
TGTGCCAGCGAGGTAGCGAGGGCGGGTGCTACGCAGTATTTT	CASEVARAGATQYF	14	-	TRBV6-1	-	TRBJ2-3
TGTGCCAGCAGTTTAATCTCTGGGGGGTCCCAAGAGACCCAGTACTTC	CASSLISGGSQETQYF	16	few	TRBV27	-	TRBJ2-5
TGCGCCAGCAGCCAAGGAGCCGGGACAACCTACAATGAGCAGTTCTTC	CASSQGAGTTYNEQFF	16	-	TRBV4-3	-	TRBJ2-1
TGTGCCAGCAACGGCCAGAGGCTATTCTCTGGGGCCAACGTCCTGACTTTC	CASNGQRLFSGANVLTF	17	-	TRBV2	-	TRBJ2-6
TGCGCCAGCAGAGCCGGGACAGGGGGTGACCAGCCCCAGCATTTT	CASRAGTGGDQPQHF	15	few	TRBV10-2	TRBD1	TRBJ1-5
TGCGCCAGCAGCTTGCAGCAGGGTGTGGGGAACACTGAAGCTTTCTTT	CASSLQQGVGNTEAFF	16	few	TRBV5-1	-	TRBJ1-1
TGTGCCAGCAGTTTAGCGCCGGACGGGAAACTGTTTTTT	CASSLAPDGKLFF	13	-	TRBV12-3/TRBV12-4	-	TRBJ1-4
TGTGCCAGCAGCCCTATCGTTAGCGGAGAGTACGAGCAGTACTTC	CASSPIVSGEYEQYF	15	many	TRBV7-2	-	TRBJ2-7
TGTGCCAGCAGCGAGTTGAGGCGCGGGGGCGAGCAGTACTTC	CASSELRRGGEQYF	14	-	TRBV6-2/TRBV6-3	TRBD2	TRBJ2-7
TGTGCCAGCAGCCTTACCGGGACACACTACGAGCAGTACTTC	CASSLTGTHYEQYF	14	few	TRBV7-9	-	TRBJ2-7
TGCGCCAGCAGCTCCGGACAGGGGGCTGGGGCCAACGTCCTGACTTTC	CASSSGQGAGANVLTF	16	-	TRBV5-1	TRBD1	TRBJ2-6
TGCAGTGCGCCGGAGAGGAGCTCCTACAATGAGCAGTTCTTC	CSAPERSSYNEQFF	14	few	TRBV20-1	-	TRBJ2-1
TGTGCCAGCATGACGGACTGGAACACTGAAGCTTTCTTT	CASMTDWNTEAFF	13	-	TRBV11-2	-	TRBJ1-1
TGTGCCAGTTCTTATTTACCCGGGACTAGCGGGAGACTCAGCTACGAGCAGTACTTC	CASSYLPGTSGRLSYEQYF	19	-	TRBV19	TRBD2	TRBJ2-7
TGTGCCAGCAGCTGGACTAGCGGGTCCCACGAGCAGTACTTC	CASSWTSGSHEQYF	14	-	TRBV14	TRBD2	TRBJ2-7
TGTGCCAGCAGCCCAGAGGGGACTAGCCATGAGAAGACCCAGTACTTC	CASSPEGTSHEKTQYF	16	-	TRBV7-2	TRBD2	TRBJ2-5
TGTGCCAGCAGAGGGACTAGCGGGAGGTTGGAGCCCTCTGACTTTTACAATGAGCAGTTCTTC	CASRGTSGRLEPSDFYNEQFF	21	-	TRBV28	TRBD2	TRBJ2-1
TGTGCCAGCAGCGTAGCGGCCGTCTCTGGAAACACCATATATTTT	CASSVAAVSGNTIYF	15	-	TRBV9	-	TRBJ1-3
TGCAGCGTCATGACCCGTTTCAATGAGCAGTTCTTC	CSVMTRFNEQFF	12	-	TRBV29-1	-	TRBJ2-1
TGCGCCAGCAGCCCGGTGGGCAGGAACACCGGGGAGCTGTTTTTT	CASSPVGRNTGELFF	15	few	TRBV5-1	-	TRBJ2-2
TGTGCCAGCAGTTTTTCTAGCGGGAATTTCGAGCAGTACTTC	CASSFSSGNFEQYF	14	-	TRBV27	TRBD2	TRBJ2-7
TGTGCCAGCAGCACTGGACAAAACCATCCCCCCCTCCACTTT	CASSTGQNHPPLHF	14	few	TRBV12-3/TRBV12-4	-	TRBJ1-6
TGTGCCAGCAGTTTCCAGGGACAGGGGTACACAGATACGCAGTATTTT	CASSFQGQGYTDTQYF	16	few	TRBV27	TRBD1	TRBJ2-3
TGTGCCTGGAGTATAGGGATGGGTCGGAGTGAAGCTTTCTTT	CAWSIGMGRSEAFF	14	few	TRBV30	-	TRBJ1-1
TGTGCCAGCTCACCTCCGGACTCAGATACGCAGTATTTT	CASSPPDSDTQYF	13	-	TRBV18	-	TRBJ2-3
TGTGCCAGCAGCTCGAGGTCCGACCCCGGCAATGAGCAGTTCTTC	CASSSRSDPGNEQFF	15	-	TRBV5-5	-	TRBJ2-1
TGTGCCAGCTCACCAGTGGGCCTAAACTATGGCTACACCTTC	CASSPVGLNYGYTF	14	many	TRBV18	-	TRBJ1-2
TGCAGTGCTACCAGAGGCCCCCTGAACACCGGGGAGCTGTTTTTT	CSATRGPLNTGELFF	15	-	TRBV20-1	-	TRBJ2-2